The 30 T cell receptor beta chains given below trace back to one sample, sequenced in a study of T cells in Graves' hyperthyroidism and ophthalmopathy. The TCR beta CDR3 regions underwent amplification using RNA transcripts as the source. First-round RT-PCR targeting the TCR CDR3 was performed with the HTBI primer set. TCRdb re-called the multiplex PCR reads through MiXCR, storing one row per CDR3 protein. The sample includes hundreds of thousands of distinct CDR3 sequences, approximately 40% of them seen just once. Material: blood. The receptors stem from a man younger than 35 with Graves' hyperthyroidism.

The chain uses TRBV3-1 and TRBJ2-7; D possibly corresponds to TRBD1 (6 bases). CDR1 and CDR2 from the germline V gene are LGHDT and YNNKEL (reference sequence). The V end was cut by 5 bases, the J end by 5 bases, with 13 bases between. The CDR3 has 13 amino acids. CDR3 sequence reads: CASSYTGFHEQYF. The CDR3 bases are TGTGCCAGCAGCTACACAGGGTTCCACGAGCAGTACTTC.

The rearrangement links TRBV11-2 to TRBJ2-7; D is perhaps TRBD2 (6 bases). Germline CDR1 SGHAT, CDR2 FQNNGV. V lost 4 bases, J lost 6 bases, and 19 bases lay in between. The CDR3 contains 15 residues. This CDR3 is CASSSFAIGGGEQYF. CDR3 DNA sequence: TGTGCCAGCAGCTCATTCGCTATCGGGGGAGGCGAGCAGTACTTC.

The V call is TRBV2, the J call TRBJ2-7, with 9 bases identical to TRBD2. Trimming at V came to 6 bases and at J to 6 bases, leaving 9 bases not matched to a gene. Per the germline V gene, CDR1 is SNHLY and CDR2 is FYNNEI. The CDR3 is 14 amino acids. CDR3 coding DNA: TGTGCCAGCAGCGGAGCGGGGGGCGTACCCGAGCAGTACTTC. The encoded protein is CASSGAGGVPEQYF.

This clonotype was recorded at least ten times. The V and J genes are TRBV2 and TRBJ2-5, with D possibly being TRBD2 (5 bases). Germline CDR1 reads SNHLY; CDR2 reads FYNNEI. CDR3 length equals 13 residues. The ends were cut back, 5 bases at V and 5 bases at J, with 12 bases in the middle. The chain's CDR3 is CASSLTRWETQYF. The CDR3 DNA sequence: TGTGCCAGCAGTCTCACTAGATGGGAGACCCAGTACTTC. Together with reference TRBV2 and TRBJ2-5, the CDR3 gives the full variable domain: EPEVTQTPSHQVTQMGQEVILRCVPISNHLYFYWYRQILGQKVEFLVSFYNNEISEKSEIFDDQFSVERPDGSNFTLKIRSTKLEDSAMYFCASSLTRWETQYFGPGTRLLVL.

This clonotype has more than one count but fewer than ten. CDR3: CASSKGLEQPQHF. The CDR3 DNA is TGTGCCAGTAGTAAGGGGCTGGAACAGCCCCAGCATTTT. The rearrangement joins TRBV19 to TRBJ1-5, with D maybe TRBD1 (5 bases). CDR3 length equals 13 residues. Trimming took off 4 bases at V and 7 bases at J, with 11 bases between the two ends. CDR1 LNHDA and CDR2 SQIVND come from the germline V gene (reference sequence).

The chain recombines TRBV6-2 or TRBV6-3 with TRBJ2-7; D is unclear. This CDR3 is 14 amino acids long. V lost 6 bases and J 0 bases, leaving 12 bases between the germline ends. Germline loops: CDR1 MNHEY, CDR2 SVGEGT. The CDR3 region is CASSWVGGSYEQYF. The CDR3 nucleotides are TGTGCCAGCAGCTGGGTGGGCGGCTCCTACGAGCAGTACTTC.

This clonotype has just a few counts. CDR3 in DNA: TGTGCCAGCAGTTACCTGGGGGCAGGGGGCAATCAGCCCCAGCATTTT. This translates into CASSYLGAGGNQPQHF. J is TRBJ1-5 and V is TRBV6-5, with D possibly being TRBD1 (6 bases). This CDR3 has 16 amino acids. Germline loops: CDR1 MNHEY, CDR2 SVGAGI. Trimming pared 2 bases from V and 2 bases from J, leaving 13 bases between.

This clonotype has only a few counts. The rearrangement joins TRBV19 to TRBJ1-5; D gene unclear. The germline V and J ends were trimmed by 3 bases and 9 bases, with 9 bases remaining between them. Germline CDR1 and CDR2: LNHDA and SQIVND (reference sequence). The length of the CDR3 is 12 residues. Here the CDR3 reads CASSIGPPPQHF. In DNA, the CDR3 is TGTGCCAGTAGTATCGGTCCACCGCCCCAGCATTTT. The variable domain in full, completed from reference TRBV19 and TRBJ1-5, reads DGGITQSPKYLFRKEGQNVTLSCEQNLNHDAMYWYRQDPGQGLRLIYYSQIVNDFQKGDIAEGYSVSREKKESFPLTVTSAQKNPTAFYLCASSIGPPPQHFGDGTRLSIL.

V is TRBV13 and J is TRBJ1-6; D unresolved. CDR3 length: 14 amino acids. Trimming shortened V by 2 bases and J by 10 bases, and 12 bases separated the two germline ends. Germline V CDR1 and CDR2: PRHDT, FYEKMQ (reference sequence). The CDR3 DNA reads as TGTGCCAGCAGCTTATCTCTTCCGGGGTCACCCCTCCACTTT. This gives the protein CASSLSLPGSPLHF.

V gene TRBV20-1 combines with J gene TRBJ2-7, with 10 bases that match TRBD1. The CDR3 has 13 amino acids. The ends lost 6 bases at V and 2 bases at J; junction bases unmatched: 4. The germline CDR1 and CDR2 sequences are DFQATT and SNEGSKA (reference sequence). CDR3 amino acids: CSAPGTGAYEQYF. As DNA, the CDR3 is TGCAGTGCCCCCGGGACAGGGGCCTACGAGCAGTACTTC.

V usage is TRBV7-6 and J usage is TRBJ2-7; tentatively, D is TRBD1 (6 bases). The V end was cut by 3 bases, the J end by 0 bases, with 9 bases between. Germline values: CDR1 SGHVS, CDR2 FNYEAQ. The CDR3 is made up of 14 amino acids. CDR3 loop: CASSLGHTSYEQYF. As DNA, the CDR3 is TGTGCCAGCAGCTTGGGACATACCTCCTACGAGCAGTACTTC.

This clonotype has just a few counts. The chain recombines TRBV11-3 with TRBJ1-2; 8 positions agree with TRBD1. J was trimmed by 3 bases and V by 7 bases; bases with no gene match: 10. Per germline, CDR1 SGHNT and CDR2 YENEEA. This CDR3 spans 15 amino acids. This CDR3 is CASTSGPGGDYGYTF. CDR3 DNA sequence: TGTGCCAGCACCTCAGGCCCAGGGGGCGACTATGGCTACACCTTC.

The gene calls are TRBV4-2 and TRBJ1-2; maybe TRBD1 (5 bases). CDR1 LGHNA and CDR2 YNFKEQ come from the germline V gene. The CDR3 has 15 residues. V was clipped by 0 bases and J by 1 base, with 9 bases between them. DNA for the CDR3: TGTGCCAGCAGCCAAGATGTCGGGGGTAACTATGGCTACACCTTC. It is translated as CASSQDVGGNYGYTF.

The chain links TRBV4-2 to TRBJ2-7; D ambiguous. The V gene lost 0 bases and the J gene lost 7 bases, with 4 bases spanning the gap. Per germline, CDR1 LGHNA and CDR2 YNFKEQ. The CDR3 contains 11 residues. The CDR3 protein is CASSQDEEQYF. The CDR3 nucleotides are TGTGCCAGCAGCCAAGATGAGGAGCAGTACTTC.

V gene TRBV7-9 combines with J gene TRBJ2-7; D possibly corresponds to TRBD2 (6 bases). In germline, CDR1 is SEHNR, CDR2 FQNEAQ (reference sequence). V was clipped by 11 bases and J by 4 bases, with 15 bases between them. CDR3 length: 12 residues. The CDR3 DNA is TGTGCCTCATCGATGCGGGATTACGAGCAGTACTTC. The encoded protein is CASSMRDYEQYF.

This clonotype appeared once. V gene TRBV5-6 combines with J gene TRBJ2-3; TRBD2 agrees at 10 bases. In germline, CDR1 is SGHDT, CDR2 YYEEEE. The CDR3 extends over 17 amino acids. The J segment lost 0 bases and the V segment lost 0 bases, leaving 4 bases of the junction unmatched. The CDR3 loop reads CASSLGTSGLSTDTQYF. The CDR3, as DNA: TGTGCCAGCAGCTTGGGGACTAGCGGACTTAGCACAGATACGCAGTATTTT.

The CDR3 spells CASSLPDNSYEQYF. CDR3 coding DNA: TGTGCCAGCAGTTTACCGGACAACTCCTACGAGCAGTACTTC. The genes are TRBV12-3 or TRBV12-4 and TRBJ2-7; tentative D call: TRBD1 (5 bases). V lost 2 bases to trimming and J lost 0 bases, with 8 bases between them. The CDR3 spans 14 residues.

This clonotype was picked up many times. The V gene is TRBV12-3 or TRBV12-4, the J gene TRBJ1-3; D remains ambiguous. Trimming stripped 5 bases from V and 4 bases from J, with 9 bases between. The CDR3 totals 13 residues. CDR3 coding DNA: TGTGCCAGCAGTAGCACGGCCGGAAACACCATATATTTT. Translated, it gives CASSSTAGNTIYF.

The sample holds many counts of this clonotype. V and J are TRBV20-1 and TRBJ2-2; D gene uncertain. The germline V gene has CDR1 DFQATT and CDR2 SNEGSKA (reference sequence). The V gene lost 1 base and the J gene lost 1 base, with 7 bases spanning the gap. This CDR3 spans 14 amino acids. The CDR3 loop is CSARVSGNTGELFF. CDR3 nucleotides: TGCAGTGCTAGAGTATCGGGGAACACCGGGGAGCTGTTTTTT.

This chain links TRBV6-6 with TRBJ2-6; either TRBD1 or TRBD2 may fit D (6 bases each). CDR3 length: 14 residues. Germline values: CDR1 MNHNY, CDR2 SVGAGI (reference sequence). V lost 11 bases to trimming and J lost 3 bases, with 14 bases between them. The CDR3 region has the DNA TGTGCCGGCTGGGGGGCGGGTGGGGCCAACGTCCTGACTTTC. Translated: CAGWGAGGANVLTF.

This clonotype was found a few times. This chain joins TRBV4-1 and TRBJ2-5, with TRBD1 matching over 7 bases. The V gene end was trimmed by 3 bases and the J gene end by 3 bases; junction bases not matched to a gene: 4. The CDR3 runs 14 residues. Germline values: CDR1 MGHRA, CDR2 YSYEKL. DNA of the CDR3: TGCGCCAGCAGCCACAGGGGGTCGAAAGAGACCCAGTACTTC. Translating gives CASSHRGSKETQYF.

This chain uses TRBV20-1 with TRBJ2-5; a possible D gene is TRBD2 (5 bases). The germline V gene has CDR1 DFQATT and CDR2 SNEGSKA (reference sequence). V was trimmed by 5 bases and J by 5 bases, leaving 18 bases between them. There are 14 residues in the CDR3. Here the CDR3 reads CSAYGRTGGETQYF. As DNA, the CDR3 is TGCAGTGCTTACGGAAGGACGGGCGGGGAGACCCAGTACTTC.

This clonotype has only one observation. The chain links TRBV7-3 to TRBJ2-7; D is unresolved. Germline V CDR1 and CDR2: SGHTA, FQGTGA. The CDR3 is 19 residues long. V was clipped by 1 base and J by 2 bases, with 24 bases between them. The CDR3 DNA sequence: TGTGCCAGCAGCTTAATGCCAGGCACCGGGTCTGGAGTGACCTACGAGCAGTACTTC. It is translated as CASSLMPGTGSGVTYEQYF. The full variable domain, completed using reference TRBV7-3 and TRBJ2-7, is GAGVSQTPSNKVTEKGKYVELRCDPISGHTALYWYRQSLGQGPEFLIYFQGTGAADDSGLPNDRFFAVRPEGSVSTLKIQRTERGDSAVYLCASSLMPGTGSGVTYEQYFGPGTRLTVT.

Here the CDR3 DNA reads TGCGCCAGCAGCCACGACCCGAGAAAAGAGACCCAGTACTTC. It is translated as CASSHDPRKETQYF. The chain uses TRBV4-1 and TRBJ2-5, with D unresolved. Trimming shortened V by 3 bases and J by 3 bases, and 11 bases separated the two germline ends. The germline CDR1 and CDR2 sequences are MGHRA and YSYEKL. This CDR3 is 14 amino acids long.

The chain combines TRBV7-2 with TRBJ1-1; 10 bases fit TRBD1. V gave up 4 bases and J gave up 9 bases; unmatched junction bases: 11. The CDR3 has 15 residues. Germline V gene lookup returns CDR1 SGHTA and CDR2 FQGNSA. CDR3 in amino acids: CASSSFSPGQGKAFF. DNA of the CDR3: TGTGCCAGCAGCTCATTTTCACCGGGACAGGGGAAAGCTTTCTTT.

This clonotype has ten or more counts. This chain uses TRBV7-8 with TRBJ1-5; D uncertain. Germline-derived CDR1 and CDR2 are SGHVS and FQNEAQ. The CDR3 has 14 amino acids. The V end was cut by 4 bases, the J end by 4 bases, with 11 bases between. This chain's CDR3 is CASSSIGGNQPQHF. CDR3 bases: TGTGCCAGCAGCTCTATCGGCGGTAATCAGCCCCAGCATTTT.

The V gene is TRBV20-1, the J gene TRBJ2-2; D gene uncertain. This CDR3 contains 15 residues. CDR1 is DFQATT, CDR2 SNEGSKA, per germline (reference sequence). V lost 3 bases and J lost 0, with 11 bases in between. CDR3 nucleotides: TGCAGTGCTAGGGAACGTTTGACGAACACCGGGGAGCTGTTTTTT. It is translated as CSARERLTNTGELFF.

The CDR3 protein is CASSLDRGPQYF. The CDR3 DNA follows: TGTGCCAGCAGCTTGGACAGGGGGCCCCAGTACTTC. The V call is TRBV7-2, the J call TRBJ2-5; 11 nucleotides agree with TRBD1. The CDR3 consists of 12 residues. Germline V gene data show CDR1 as SGHTA and CDR2 as FQGNSA. The junction had 0 bases not matched to a gene; V was cut back by 3 bases and J by 9 bases. Together with reference TRBV7-2 and TRBJ2-5, the CDR3 gives the full variable domain: GAGVSQSPSNKVTEKGKDVELRCDPISGHTALYWYRQSLGQGLEFLIYFQGNSAPDKSGLPSDRFSAERTGGSVSTLTIQRTQQEDSAVYLCASSLDRGPQYFGPGTRLLVL.

Written as DNA, the CDR3 is TGTGCCAGCAGCTCCCGGGGGGGCTTTGGGGAGACCCAGTACTTC. This sequence encodes CASSSRGGFGETQYF. V and J are TRBV11-2 and TRBJ2-5, with 8 bases aligning to TRBD2. Germline V gene sequence: CDR1 SGHAT, CDR2 FQNNGV. The CDR3 loop spans 15 amino acids. J was trimmed by 5 bases and V by 4 bases; bases with no gene match: 9.

The V gene is TRBV11-3, the J gene TRBJ2-3; 7 nucleotides agree with TRBD2. Trimming removed 5 bases from V and 2 bases from J; junction bases left unmatched: 4. This CDR3 contains 14 residues. Germline CDR1 reads SGHNT; CDR2 reads YENEEA. CDR3 amino acids: CASSTSGDTDTQYF. In DNA form, the CDR3 reads TGTGCCAGCAGCACCAGCGGGGACACAGATACGCAGTATTTT.